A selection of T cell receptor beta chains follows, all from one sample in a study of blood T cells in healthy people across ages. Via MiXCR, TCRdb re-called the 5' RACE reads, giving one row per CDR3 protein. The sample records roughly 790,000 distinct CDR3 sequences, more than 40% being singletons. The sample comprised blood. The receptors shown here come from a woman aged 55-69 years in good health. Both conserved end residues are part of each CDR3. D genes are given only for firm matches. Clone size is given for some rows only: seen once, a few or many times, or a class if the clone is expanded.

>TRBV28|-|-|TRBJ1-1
CASSFEVNTEAFF
TGTGCCAGCAGTTTTGAGGTCAACACTGAAGCTTTCTTT
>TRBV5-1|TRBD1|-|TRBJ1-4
CASSFGRTGAEKLFF
TGCGCCAGCAGCTTCGGACGGACAGGGGCTGAAAAACTGTTTTTT
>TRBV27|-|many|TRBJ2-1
CASSMVLASYNEQFF
TGTGCCAGCTCCATGGTGCTAGCGTCTTACAATGAGCAGTTCTTC
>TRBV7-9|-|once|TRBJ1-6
CASSDSNSPPHF
TGTGCCAGCAGCGACAGCAATTCACCCCCCCACTTT
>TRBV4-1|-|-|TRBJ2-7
CASSQKAGVYEQYF
TGCGCCAGCAGCCAAAAGGCAGGGGTCTACGAGCAGTACTTC
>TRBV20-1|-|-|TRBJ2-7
CSASEEVGGEQYF
TGCAGTGCTAGTGAGGAGGTGGGGGGCGAGCAGTACTTC
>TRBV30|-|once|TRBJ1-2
CAWSSEPNYSYTF
TGTGCCTGGAGTTCGGAGCCTAACTATAGCTACACCTTC
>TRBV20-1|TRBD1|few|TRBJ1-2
CSASAPGGAYGYTF
TGCAGTGCGTCGGCCCCAGGGGGCGCGTATGGCTACACCTTC
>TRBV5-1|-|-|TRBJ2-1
CASSDRTDNEQFF
TGCGCCAGCAGCGATCGGACAGACAATGAGCAGTTCTTC
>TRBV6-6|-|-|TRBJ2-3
CASSYSLVDTQYF
TGTGCCAGCAGTTACTCACTAGTAGATACGCAGTATTTT
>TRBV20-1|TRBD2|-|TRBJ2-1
CSAPPLAGGGQFF
TGCAGTGCCCCCCCACTAGCGGGAGGGGGACAGTTCTTC
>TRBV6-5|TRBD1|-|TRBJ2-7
CASSTGTGFSHEQYF
TGTGCCAGCAGCACCGGGACAGGGTTCTCTCACGAGCAGTACTTC
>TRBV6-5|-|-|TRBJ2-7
CASSYSAGKGEQYF
TGTGCCAGCAGTTACTCGGCAGGGAAGGGCGAGCAGTACTTC
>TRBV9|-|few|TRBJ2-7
CASSVGDWSEQYF
TGTGCCAGCAGCGTGGGAGATTGGAGCGAGCAGTACTTC
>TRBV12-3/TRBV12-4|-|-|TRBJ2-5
CASSVHSLGETQYF
TGTGCCAGCAGTGTACACAGCTTGGGGGAGACCCAGTACTTC
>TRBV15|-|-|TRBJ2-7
CATKDGSSYEQYF
TGTGCCACCAAGGACGGTTCCTCCTACGAGCAGTACTTC
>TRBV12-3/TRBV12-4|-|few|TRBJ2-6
CASSQGTSSSGANVLTF
TGTGCCAGCAGCCAGGGCACTAGCAGCTCTGGGGCCAACGTCCTGACTTTC
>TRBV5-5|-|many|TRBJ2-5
CASSLSQDSRETQYF
TGTGCCAGCAGCTTGAGCCAGGACTCAAGGGAGACCCAGTACTTC
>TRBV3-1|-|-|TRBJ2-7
CASSQGSEVYNEQYF
TGTGCCAGCAGCCAAGGGTCGGAAGTCTACAATGAGCAGTACTTC
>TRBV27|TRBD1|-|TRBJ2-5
CASSLVYRGLGETQYF
TGTGCCAGCAGTTTAGTGTACAGGGGGCTAGGGGAGACCCAGTACTTC
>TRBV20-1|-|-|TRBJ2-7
CSARFRTGEENEQYF
TGCAGTGCTAGATTTCGGACTGGGGAGGAAAACGAGCAGTACTTC
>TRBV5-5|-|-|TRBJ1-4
CASSFTVPDEKLFF
TGTGCCAGCAGCTTTACCGTCCCCGATGAAAAACTGTTTTTT
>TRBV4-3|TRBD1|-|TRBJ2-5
CASSPTGGSSNEQYF
TGCGCCAGCAGCCCTACAGGGGGCAGTTCCAATGAGCAGTACTTC
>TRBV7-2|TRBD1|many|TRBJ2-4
CASSFGTVGDIQYF
TGTGCCAGCAGCTTCGGGACAGTTGGGGACATTCAGTACTTC
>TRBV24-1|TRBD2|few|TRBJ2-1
CATSDFTAGLAGGRNEQFF
TGTGCCACCAGTGATTTTACCGCTGGACTAGCGGGAGGTCGGAATGAGCAGTTCTTC
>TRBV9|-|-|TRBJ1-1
CASSVEARGGAFF
TGTGCCAGCAGCGTCGAGGCCCGAGGTGGGGCTTTCTTT
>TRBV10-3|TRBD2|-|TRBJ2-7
CATHGSAGTRSYEQYF
TGTGCCACGCACGGGAGTGCCGGGACTAGATCCTACGAGCAGTACTTC
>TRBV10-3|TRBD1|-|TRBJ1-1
CAISNRQGRTEAFF
TGTGCCATCAGTAACCGACAGGGGAGAACTGAAGCTTTCTTT
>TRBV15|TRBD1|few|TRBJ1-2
CATSRDRGTGGTYGYTF
TGTGCCACCAGCAGAGATCGTGGGACAGGGGGCACCTATGGCTACACCTTC
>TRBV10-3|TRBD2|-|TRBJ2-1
CAIAVAGGDEQFF
TGTGCCATCGCGGTAGCGGGCGGGGATGAGCAGTTCTTC
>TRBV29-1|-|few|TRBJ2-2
CSGRGGGLSDTGELFF
TGCAGCGGTAGAGGGGGTGGCTTAAGCGACACCGGGGAGCTGTTTTTT
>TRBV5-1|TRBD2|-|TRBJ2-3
CASSLGLAGVIRTDTQYF
TGCGCCAGCAGCTTGGGACTAGCGGGAGTTATAAGAACAGATACGCAGTATTTT
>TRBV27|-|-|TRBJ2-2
CASSLSAYTGELFF
TGTGCCAGCAGTTTATCGGCCTACACCGGGGAGCTGTTTTTT
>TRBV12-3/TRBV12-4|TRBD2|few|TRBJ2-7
CASSWREGMGVYEQYF
TGTGCCAGCAGTTGGCGGGAGGGCATGGGGGTCTACGAGCAGTACTTC
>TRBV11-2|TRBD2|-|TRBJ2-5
CASSLMGLAKEETQYF
TGTGCCAGCAGCCTTATGGGACTAGCGAAGGAAGAGACCCAGTACTTC
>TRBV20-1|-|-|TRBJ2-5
CSAVTGLDGETQYF
TGCAGTGCTGTAACAGGACTGGATGGGGAGACCCAGTACTTC
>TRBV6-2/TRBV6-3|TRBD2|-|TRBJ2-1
CASQLEPVGTSHGWDNEQFF
TGTGCCAGCCAATTGGAGCCCGTGGGGACTAGCCATGGATGGGACAATGAGCAGTTCTTC
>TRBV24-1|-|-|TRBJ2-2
CATSVPPSGELFF
TGTGCCACCAGTGTTCCTCCGTCCGGGGAGCTGTTTTTT
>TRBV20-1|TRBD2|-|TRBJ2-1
CSPKEASGAHEQFF
TGCAGTCCAAAGGAGGCTAGCGGGGCCCATGAGCAGTTCTTC
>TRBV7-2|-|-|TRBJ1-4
CASSLPLLGGEKLFF
TGTGCCAGCAGCTTACCCCTATTGGGTGGGGAAAAACTGTTTTTT
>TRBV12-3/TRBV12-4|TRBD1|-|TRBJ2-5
CASSFWTGEEAQYF
TGTGCCAGCAGTTTTTGGACAGGGGAAGAGGCCCAGTACTTC
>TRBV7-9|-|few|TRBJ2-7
CASSLERGTGSSYEQYF
TGTGCCAGCAGCTTAGAACGGGGAACGGGGAGCTCCTACGAGCAGTACTTC
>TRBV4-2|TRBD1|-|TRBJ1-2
CASSHGGQGVGGYTF
TGTGCCAGCAGCCATGGGGGACAGGGAGTAGGAGGCTACACCTTC
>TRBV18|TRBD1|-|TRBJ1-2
CASSPRSGQNYGYTF
TGTGCCAGCTCACCACGCTCGGGACAGAACTATGGCTACACCTTC
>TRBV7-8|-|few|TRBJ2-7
CASSPPQTYEQYF
TGTGCCAGCAGCCCCCCACAGACCTACGAGCAGTACTTC
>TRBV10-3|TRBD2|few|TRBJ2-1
CAIRTGRLALGEQFF
TGTGCCATCAGGACTGGGAGACTAGCGTTGGGTGAGCAGTTCTTC
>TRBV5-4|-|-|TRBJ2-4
CASSLDEARAKNIQYF
TGTGCCAGCAGCTTGGACGAGGCCAGAGCCAAAAACATTCAGTACTTC
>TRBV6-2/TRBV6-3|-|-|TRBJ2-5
CASSDSGPNQETQYF
TGTGCCAGCAGTGATTCAGGACCGAACCAAGAGACCCAGTACTTC
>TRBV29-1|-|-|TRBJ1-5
CSVQDSNHQPQHF
TGCAGCGTCCAGGACAGCAATCATCAGCCCCAGCATTTT
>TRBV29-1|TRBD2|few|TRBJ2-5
CSVEPSGKETQYF
TGCAGCGTTGAACCTAGCGGGAAAGAGACCCAGTACTTC
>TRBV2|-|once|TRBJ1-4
CASRAAQGSNEKLFF
TGTGCCAGCAGAGCAGCACAGGGTTCTAATGAAAAACTGTTTTTT
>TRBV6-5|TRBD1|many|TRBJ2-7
CASSSGTGTYEQYF
TGCGCCAGCAGCTCCGGGACAGGAACCTACGAGCAGTACTTC
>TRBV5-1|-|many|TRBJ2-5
CASSLVPDETQYF
TGCGCCAGCAGCTTGGTTCCAGATGAGACCCAGTACTTC
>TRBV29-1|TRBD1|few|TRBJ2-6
CSAQGSGANVLTF
TGCAGCGCACAGGGGTCAGGGGCCAACGTCCTGACTTTC
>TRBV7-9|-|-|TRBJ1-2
CASPPPEGGYTF
TGTGCCAGCCCGCCCCCCGAAGGGGGCTACACCTTC
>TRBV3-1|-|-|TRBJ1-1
CASSQDGGDTEAFF
TGTGCCAGCAGCCAAGATGGGGGCGACACTGAAGCTTTCTTT
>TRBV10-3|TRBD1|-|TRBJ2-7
CAITQGSSNEQYF
TGTGCCATCACACAGGGGTCTAGTAATGAGCAGTACTTC